This TCR beta chain appears in the sequencing data of a study of blood T cell repertoires in COVID-19. Looking at the study overall: The origin of the acute and convalescent COVID-19 samples was the United States, Italy and Spain. Sample material is recorded as cDNA or gDNA derived from T cells, B-cell-depleted T cells, or PBMCs.

Recruitment covered about 25 US areas and drew participants whose ages spanned roughly 18 to 95 years. Cohorts were assigned according to the clinical history that participants reported. CDR3 size: 14 residues. Trimming removed 4 bases at V and 6 bases at J, with 17 bases between. CDR1 SGHNT and CDR2 YYREEE come from the germline V gene (reference sequence). The method was immunoSEQ multiplex PCR; TCRdb's version includes in-frame clones alone and lacks a portion of them. The data hold approximately 240,000 clones, with around 90% observed a single time. The origin of this receptor is a woman aged 25 to 39 with acute COVID-19. The chain carries TRBV5-4 and TRBJ2-7; a possible D gene is TRBD1 (5 bases). Sequencing input: PBMCs or T cells enriched from blood (not recorded which). The CDR3 loop reads CASSLDRGPSEQYF. The DNA for the CDR3 is TGTGCCAGCAGCCTAGACAGAGGTCCTTCCGAGCAGTACTTC. The complete variable domain, with remaining parts taken from reference TRBV5-4 and TRBJ2-7, reads ETGVTQSPTHLIKTRGQQVTLRCSSQSGHNTVSWYQQALGQGPQFIFQYYREEENGRGNFPPRFSGLQFPNYSSELNVNALELDDSALYLCASSLDRGPSEQYFGPGTRLTVT.